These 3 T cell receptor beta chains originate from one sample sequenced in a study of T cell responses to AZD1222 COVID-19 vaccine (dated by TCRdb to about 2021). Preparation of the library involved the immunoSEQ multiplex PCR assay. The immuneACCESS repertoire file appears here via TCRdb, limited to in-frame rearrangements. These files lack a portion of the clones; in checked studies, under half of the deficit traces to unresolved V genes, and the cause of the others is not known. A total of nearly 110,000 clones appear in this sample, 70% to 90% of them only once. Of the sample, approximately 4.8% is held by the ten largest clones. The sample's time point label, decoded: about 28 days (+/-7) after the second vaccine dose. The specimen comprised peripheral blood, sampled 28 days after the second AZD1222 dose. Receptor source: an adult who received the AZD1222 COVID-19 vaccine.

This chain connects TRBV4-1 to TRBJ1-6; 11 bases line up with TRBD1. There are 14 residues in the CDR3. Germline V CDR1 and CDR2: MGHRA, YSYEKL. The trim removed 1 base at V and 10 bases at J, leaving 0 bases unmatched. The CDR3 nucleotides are TGCGCCAGCAGCCAAGGGACAGGGGGCTCACCCCTCCACTTT. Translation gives CASSQGTGGSPLHF.

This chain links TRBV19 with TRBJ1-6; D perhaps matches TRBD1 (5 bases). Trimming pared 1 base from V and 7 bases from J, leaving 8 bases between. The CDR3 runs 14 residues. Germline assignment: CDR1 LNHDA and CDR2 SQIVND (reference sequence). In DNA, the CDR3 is TGTGCCAGTAGTATAGGCGGGGCCAATTCACCCCTCCACTTT. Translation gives CASSIGGANSPLHF.

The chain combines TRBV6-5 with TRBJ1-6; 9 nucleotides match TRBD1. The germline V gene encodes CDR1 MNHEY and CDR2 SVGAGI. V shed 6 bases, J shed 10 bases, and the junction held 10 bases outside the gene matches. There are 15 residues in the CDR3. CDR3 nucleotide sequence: TGTGCCAGCAGATTGGGACAGGGATTGGACTCACCCCTCCACTTT. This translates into CASRLGQGLDSPLHF.